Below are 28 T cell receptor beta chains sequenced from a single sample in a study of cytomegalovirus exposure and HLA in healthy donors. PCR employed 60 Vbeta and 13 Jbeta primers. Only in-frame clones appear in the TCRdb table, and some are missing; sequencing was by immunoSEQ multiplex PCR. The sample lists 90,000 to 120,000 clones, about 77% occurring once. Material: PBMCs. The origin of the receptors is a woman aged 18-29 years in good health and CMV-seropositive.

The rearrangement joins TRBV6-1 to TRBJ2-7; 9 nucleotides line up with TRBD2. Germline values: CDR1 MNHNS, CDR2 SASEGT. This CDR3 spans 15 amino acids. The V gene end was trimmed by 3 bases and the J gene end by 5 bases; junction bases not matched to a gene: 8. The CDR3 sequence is CASSELAGFPNEQYF. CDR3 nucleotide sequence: TGTGCCAGCAGTGAGCTAGCGGGATTTCCTAACGAGCAGTACTTC.

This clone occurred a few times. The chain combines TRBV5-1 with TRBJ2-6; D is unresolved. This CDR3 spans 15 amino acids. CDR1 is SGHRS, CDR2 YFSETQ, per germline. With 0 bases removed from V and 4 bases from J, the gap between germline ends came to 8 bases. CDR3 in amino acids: CASSLVQAGANVLTF. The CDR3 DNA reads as TGCGCCAGCAGCTTGGTGCAAGCCGGGGCCAACGTCCTGACTTTC.

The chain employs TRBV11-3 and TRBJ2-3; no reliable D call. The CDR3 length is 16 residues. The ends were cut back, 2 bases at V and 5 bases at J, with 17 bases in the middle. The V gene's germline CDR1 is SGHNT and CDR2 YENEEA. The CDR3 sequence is CASSLYDLRLEDTQYF. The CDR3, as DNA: TGTGCCAGCAGCTTATACGATTTGAGGTTGGAAGATACGCAGTATTTT.

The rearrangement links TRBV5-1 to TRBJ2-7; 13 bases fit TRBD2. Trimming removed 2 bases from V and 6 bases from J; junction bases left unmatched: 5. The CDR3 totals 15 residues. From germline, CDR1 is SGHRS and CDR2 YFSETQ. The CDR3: CASSFLLAGGLEQYF. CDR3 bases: TGCGCCAGCAGCTTCCTACTAGCGGGAGGGCTCGAGCAGTACTTC.

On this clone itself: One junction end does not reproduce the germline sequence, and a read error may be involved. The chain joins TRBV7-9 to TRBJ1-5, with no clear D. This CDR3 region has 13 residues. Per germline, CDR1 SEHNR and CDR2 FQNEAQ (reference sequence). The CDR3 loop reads CSSSSLSDQPQHF. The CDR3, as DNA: TGTTCCAGCAGCTCACTATCAGATCAGCCCCAGCATTTT.

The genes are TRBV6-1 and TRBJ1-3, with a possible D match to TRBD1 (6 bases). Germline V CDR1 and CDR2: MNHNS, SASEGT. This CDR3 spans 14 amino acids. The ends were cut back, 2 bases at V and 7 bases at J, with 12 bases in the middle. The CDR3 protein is CASSEQRGLNTIYF. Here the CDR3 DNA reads TGTGCCAGCAGTGAACAAAGGGGGTTGAACACCATATATTTT.

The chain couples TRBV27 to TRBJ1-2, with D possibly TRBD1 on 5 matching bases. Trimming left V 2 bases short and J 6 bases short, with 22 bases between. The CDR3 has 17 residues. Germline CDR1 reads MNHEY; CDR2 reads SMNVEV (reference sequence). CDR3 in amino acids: CASSLSVGPGSVHGYTF. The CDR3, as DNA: TGTGCCAGCAGTTTAAGCGTTGGCCCAGGGTCCGTCCATGGCTACACCTTC.

The CDR3 region is CASSVNYEQYF. The CDR3 DNA is TGTGCCAGCAGCGTAAACTACGAGCAGTACTTC. The chain carries TRBV11-2 and TRBJ2-7; no clear D gene. Germline V gene data show CDR1 as SGHAT and CDR2 as FQNNGV. The germline V and J ends were trimmed by 5 bases and 3 bases, with 5 bases remaining between them. The length of the CDR3 is 11 residues.

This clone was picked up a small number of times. The chain's CDR3 is CASSPRGGGITDTQYF. CDR3 nucleotide sequence: TGCGCCAGCAGCCCACGGGGGGGCGGGATCACAGATACGCAGTATTTT. The chain recombines TRBV4-1 with TRBJ2-3, with TRBD2 matching over 8 bases. The CDR3 runs to 16 residues. V was clipped by 4 bases and J by 2 bases; unmatched bases: 8. Germline loops: CDR1 MGHRA, CDR2 YSYEKL.

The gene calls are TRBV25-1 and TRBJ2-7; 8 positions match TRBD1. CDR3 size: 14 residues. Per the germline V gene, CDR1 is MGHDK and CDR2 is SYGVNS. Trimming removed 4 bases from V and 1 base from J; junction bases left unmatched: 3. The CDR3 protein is CASSARTGSYEQYF. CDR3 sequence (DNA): TGTGCCAGCAGTGCCAGGACAGGGTCCTACGAGCAGTACTTC.

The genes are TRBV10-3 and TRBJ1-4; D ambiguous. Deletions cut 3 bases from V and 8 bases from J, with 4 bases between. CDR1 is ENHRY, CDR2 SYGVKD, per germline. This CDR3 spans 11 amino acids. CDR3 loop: CAISDSEKLFF. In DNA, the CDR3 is TGTGCCATCAGTGATTCGGAAAAACTGTTTTTT.

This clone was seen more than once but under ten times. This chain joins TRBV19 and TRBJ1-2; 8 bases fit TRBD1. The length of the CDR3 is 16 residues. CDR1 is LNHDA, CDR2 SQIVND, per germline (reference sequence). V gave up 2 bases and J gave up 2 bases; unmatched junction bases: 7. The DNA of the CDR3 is TGTGCCAGTAGTATAAGTGGGACAGGAGACAACTATGGCTACACCTTC. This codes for CASSISGTGDNYGYTF.

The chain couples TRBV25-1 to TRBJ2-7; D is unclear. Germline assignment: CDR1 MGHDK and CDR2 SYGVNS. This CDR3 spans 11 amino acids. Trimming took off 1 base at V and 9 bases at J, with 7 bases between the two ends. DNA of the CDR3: TGTGCCAGCAGTGAATTCTCCTGGCAGTACTTC. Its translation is CASSEFSWQYF.

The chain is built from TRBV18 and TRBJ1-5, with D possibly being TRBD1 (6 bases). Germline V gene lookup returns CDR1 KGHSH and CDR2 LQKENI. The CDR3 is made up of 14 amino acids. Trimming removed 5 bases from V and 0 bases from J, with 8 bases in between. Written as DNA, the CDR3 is TGTGCCAGCTCATCGGACAGTAGCAATCAGCCCCAGCATTTT. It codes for CASSSDSSNQPQHF.

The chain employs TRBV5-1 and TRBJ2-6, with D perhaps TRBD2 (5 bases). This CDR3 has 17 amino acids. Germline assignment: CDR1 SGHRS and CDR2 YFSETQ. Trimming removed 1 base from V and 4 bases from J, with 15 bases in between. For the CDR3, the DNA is TGCGCCAGCAGCTTGATCTCGCGAGGGCCCGGGGCCAACGTCCTGACTTTC. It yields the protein CASSLISRGPGANVLTF. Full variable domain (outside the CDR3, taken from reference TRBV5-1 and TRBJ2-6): KAGVTQTPRYLIKTRGQQVTLSCSPISGHRSVSWYQQTPGQGLQFLFEYFSETQRNKGNFPGRFSGRQFSNSRSEMNVSTLELGDSALYLCASSLISRGPGANVLTFGAGSRLTVL.

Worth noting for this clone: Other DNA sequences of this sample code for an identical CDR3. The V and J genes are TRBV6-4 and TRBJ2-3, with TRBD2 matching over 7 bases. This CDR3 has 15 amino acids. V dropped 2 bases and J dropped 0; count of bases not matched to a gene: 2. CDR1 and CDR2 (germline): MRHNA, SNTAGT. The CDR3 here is CASSDGGGSTDTQYF. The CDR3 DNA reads TGTGCCAGCAGTGACGGGGGGGGTAGCACAGATACGCAGTATTTT.

The DNA for the CDR3 is TGTGCCAGCAGTTTAGGCCCGCTTTACGAGCAGTACTTC. Translation gives CASSLGPLYEQYF. The chain recombines TRBV27 with TRBJ2-7, with unresolved D. The length of the CDR3 is 13 residues. The ends were cut back, 2 bases at V and 4 bases at J, with 9 bases in the middle. Germline V CDR1 and CDR2: MNHEY, SMNVEV (reference sequence).

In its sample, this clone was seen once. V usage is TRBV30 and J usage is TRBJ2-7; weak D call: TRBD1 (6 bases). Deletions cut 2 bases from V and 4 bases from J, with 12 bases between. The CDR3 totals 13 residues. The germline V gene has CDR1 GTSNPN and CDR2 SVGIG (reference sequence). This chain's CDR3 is CAWSSTGWYEQYF. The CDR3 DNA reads TGTGCCTGGAGTAGTACAGGGTGGTACGAGCAGTACTTC.

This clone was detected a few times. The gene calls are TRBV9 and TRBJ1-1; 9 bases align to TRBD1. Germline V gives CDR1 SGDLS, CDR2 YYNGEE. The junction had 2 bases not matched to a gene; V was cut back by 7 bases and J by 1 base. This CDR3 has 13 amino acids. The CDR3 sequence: CASGTGSNTEAFF. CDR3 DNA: TGTGCCAGCGGGACAGGGTCGAACACTGAAGCTTTCTTT.

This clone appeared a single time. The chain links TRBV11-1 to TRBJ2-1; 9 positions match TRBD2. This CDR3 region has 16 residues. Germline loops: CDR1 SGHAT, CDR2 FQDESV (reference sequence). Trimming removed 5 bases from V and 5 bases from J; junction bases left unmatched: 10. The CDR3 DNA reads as TGTGCCAGCAGCCGAATGGCGGGAGGGTTAGACAATGAGCAGTTCTTC. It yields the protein CASSRMAGGLDNEQFF. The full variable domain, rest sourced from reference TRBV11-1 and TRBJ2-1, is EAEVAQSPRYKITEKSQAVAFWCDPISGHATLYWYRQILGQGPELLVQFQDESVVDDSQLPKDRFSAERLKGVDSTLKIQPAELGDSAMYLCASSRMAGGLDNEQFFGPGTRLTVL.

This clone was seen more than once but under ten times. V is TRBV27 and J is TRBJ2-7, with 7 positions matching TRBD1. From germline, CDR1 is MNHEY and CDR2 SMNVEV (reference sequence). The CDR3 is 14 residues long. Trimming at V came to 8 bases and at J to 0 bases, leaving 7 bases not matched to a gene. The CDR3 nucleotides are TGTGCCAGCGCCCACCGGGACAGCTCCTACGAGCAGTACTTC. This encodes CASAHRDSSYEQYF.

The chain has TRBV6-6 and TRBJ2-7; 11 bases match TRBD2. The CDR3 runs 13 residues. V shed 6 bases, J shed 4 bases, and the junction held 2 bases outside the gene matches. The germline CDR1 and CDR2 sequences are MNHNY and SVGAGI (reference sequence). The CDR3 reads CASRGTSGYEQYF. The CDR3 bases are TGTGCCAGCAGAGGGACTAGCGGATACGAGCAGTACTTC.

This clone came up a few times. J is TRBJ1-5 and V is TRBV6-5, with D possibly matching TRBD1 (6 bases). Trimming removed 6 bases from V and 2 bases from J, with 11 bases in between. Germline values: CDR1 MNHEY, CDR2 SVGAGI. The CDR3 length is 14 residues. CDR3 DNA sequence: TGTGCCAGCAGAAGGGACATTGGCAATCAGCCCCAGCATTTT. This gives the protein CASRRDIGNQPQHF.

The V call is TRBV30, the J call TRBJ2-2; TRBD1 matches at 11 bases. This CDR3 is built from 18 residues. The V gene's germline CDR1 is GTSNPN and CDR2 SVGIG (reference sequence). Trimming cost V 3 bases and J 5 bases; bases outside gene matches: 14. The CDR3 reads CAWRPRGSGQGVTGELFF. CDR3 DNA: TGTGCCTGGAGGCCACGGGGCTCGGGACAGGGGGTGACCGGGGAGCTGTTTTTT.

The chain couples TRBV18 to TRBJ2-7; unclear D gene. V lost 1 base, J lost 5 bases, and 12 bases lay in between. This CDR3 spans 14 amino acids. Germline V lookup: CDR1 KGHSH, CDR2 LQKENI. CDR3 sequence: CASSPLSRSDEQYF. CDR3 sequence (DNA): TGTGCCAGCTCACCACTTTCCCGCTCGGACGAGCAGTACTTC.

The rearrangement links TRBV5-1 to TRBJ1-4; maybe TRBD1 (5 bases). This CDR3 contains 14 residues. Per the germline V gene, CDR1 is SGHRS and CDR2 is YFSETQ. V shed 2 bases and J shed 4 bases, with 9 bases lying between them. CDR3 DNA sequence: TGCGCCAGCAGCTTAGGACAACTTAATGAAAAACTGTTTTTT. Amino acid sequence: CASSLGQLNEKLFF.

This CDR3 reads CSGTSGTYEQYF. The CDR3 region has the DNA TGCAGCGGGACTAGCGGTACCTACGAGCAGTACTTC. The gene calls are TRBV29-1 and TRBJ2-7; 10 positions agree with TRBD2. The V segment lost 7 bases and the J segment 2 bases; nucleotides outside the gene matches: 2. The V gene's germline CDR1 is SQVTM and CDR2 ANQGSEA. The length of the CDR3 is 12 residues.

This CDR3 is CASRYGTGDTDTQYF. The DNA for the CDR3 is TGTGCCAGCAGGTACGGGACTGGAGACACAGATACGCAGTATTTT. V gene TRBV7-2 combines with J gene TRBJ2-3; possibly TRBD2 for D (6 bases). The V end was cut by 6 bases, the J end by 2 bases, with 15 bases between. This CDR3 region has 15 residues. Germline loops: CDR1 SGHTA, CDR2 FQGNSA.